This record concerns one TCR beta chain sequence. As yet, its antigen is unknown. The data derive from a study of early stage breast cancer tumors. Study details: Of roughly 17 invasive breast tumors, 11 to 12 were hormone receptor-positive, HER2-negative. Among roughly 12 ER+/PR+/HER2- tumors, eight were ductal, four lobular. Samples were sequenced at 7.5 to 10-fold average coverage. General study results and limits: Unsorted bulk genomic DNA sequencing lacked pairing and functional marker data.

Clones were read by immunoSEQ multiplex PCR, and TCRdb kept only the in-frame ones, dropping some. The data show about 58,000 clones, 65% to 80% seen once. The ends were cut back, 2 bases at V and 6 bases at J, with 7 bases in the middle. The CDR3 is made up of 12 amino acids. Germline CDR1 and CDR2: MNHEY and SVGAGI. The specimen sequenced was blood. The TCR sequence derives from a person aged 25 to 39 with breast cancer. The chain employs TRBV6-5 and TRBJ1-2; D is ambiguous. The CDR3 coding sequence is TGTGCCAGCAGTTACGGGCCGAATGGCTACACCTTC. Its protein is CASSYGPNGYTF.